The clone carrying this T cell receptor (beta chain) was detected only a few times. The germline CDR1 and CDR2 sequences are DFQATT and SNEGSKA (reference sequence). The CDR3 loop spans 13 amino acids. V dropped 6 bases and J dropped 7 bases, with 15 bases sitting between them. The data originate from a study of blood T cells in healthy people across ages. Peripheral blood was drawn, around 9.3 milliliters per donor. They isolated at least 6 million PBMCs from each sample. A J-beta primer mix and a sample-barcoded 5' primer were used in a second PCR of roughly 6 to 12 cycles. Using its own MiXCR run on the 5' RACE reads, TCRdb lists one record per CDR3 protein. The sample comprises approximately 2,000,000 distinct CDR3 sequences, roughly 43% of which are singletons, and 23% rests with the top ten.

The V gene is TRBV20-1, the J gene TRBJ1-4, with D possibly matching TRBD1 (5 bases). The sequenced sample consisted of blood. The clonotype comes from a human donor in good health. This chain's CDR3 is CSASPGRGEKLFF. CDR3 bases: TGCAGTGCCTCCCCGGGGCGGGGTGAAAAACTGTTTTTT.